The 18 T cell receptor beta chains in this list originate from one sample, sequenced in a study of OX40 agonist ivuxolimab in advanced cancers. TCRdb's table, derived via immunoSEQ multiplex PCR, lists solely in-frame clones and lacks some. The data show under 85,000 clones, about 81% seen once. Sequences were derived from CD4+ or CD8+ T cells sorted from blood, sampled in a trial of the OX40 agonist ivuxolimab. These receptors all come from an adult with an advanced solid tumor such as melanoma, head and neck, liver or kidney cancer.

The chain links TRBV19 to TRBJ2-7; D is unresolved. The CDR3 sequence is 14 residues long. Germline loops: CDR1 LNHDA, CDR2 SQIVND (reference sequence). V was clipped by 8 bases and J by 0 bases, with 14 bases between them. CDR3 protein: CASQRARSSYEQYF. The CDR3 DNA is TGTGCCAGTCAACGGGCCCGAAGCTCCTACGAGCAGTACTTC.

The chain couples TRBV14 to TRBJ2-3; tentative D call: TRBD2 (5 bases). The germline CDR1 and CDR2 sequences are SGHDN and FVKESK. With 1 base removed from V and 3 bases from J, the gap between germline ends came to 14 bases. The CDR3 covers 16 residues. The CDR3 nucleotides are TGTGCCAGCAGCCAAGGGGCACGGGGTTTAACAGATACGCAGTATTTT. Its protein is CASSQGARGLTDTQYF.

The chain is built from TRBV7-3 and TRBJ1-1; D is unresolved. CDR3 length equals 13 residues. V was shortened by 6 bases and J by 2 bases, with 10 bases between the two germline ends. Per the germline V gene, CDR1 is SGHTA and CDR2 is FQGTGA. The CDR3 nucleotides read TGTGCCAGCAGTCGCGGTATTAACACTGAAGCTTTCTTT. As protein: CASSRGINTEAFF.

The CDR3 spells CASSLQGVGPDTQYF. The CDR3 nucleotides read TGTGCCAGCAGTTTACAGGGGGTAGGCCCAGATACGCAGTATTTT. The chain has TRBV27 and TRBJ2-3; TRBD1 aligns across 7 bases. Trimming took 2 bases from V and 4 from J; bases not matched to a gene: 6. The CDR3 contains 15 residues. The V gene's germline CDR1 is MNHEY and CDR2 SMNVEV (reference sequence).

The chain combines TRBV11-3 with TRBJ2-1, with TRBD1 matching 7 bases. This CDR3 is 12 amino acids long. Germline V gene data show CDR1 as SGHNT and CDR2 as YENEEA. Trimming at V came to 6 bases and at J to 7 bases, leaving 3 bases not matched to a gene. The CDR3 DNA sequence: TGTGCCAGCAGAAAGGGACAGAATGAGCAGTTCTTC. Amino acids: CASRKGQNEQFF.

V and J are TRBV6-5 and TRBJ1-5, with 8 bases matching TRBD1. The V gene's germline CDR1 is MNHEY and CDR2 SVGAGI. Trimming at V came to 4 bases and at J to 0 bases, leaving 2 bases not matched to a gene. The CDR3 covers 15 residues. Here the CDR3 reads CASSWTGNSNQPQHF. DNA for the CDR3: TGTGCCAGCAGTTGGACAGGGAATAGCAATCAGCCCCAGCATTTT.

This sequence joins TRBV6-1 and TRBJ2-2; the match to TRBD1 covers 10 bases. The V gene's germline CDR1 is MNHNS and CDR2 SASEGT. The CDR3 spans 15 residues. Losses at the gene ends were 8 bases for V and 0 bases for J; bases not matched to a gene: 3. The CDR3 DNA follows: TGTGCCAGCTTTGGGACAGGGGCGAACACCGGGGAGCTGTTTTTT. Translated: CASFGTGANTGELFF.

The chain carries TRBV5-4 and TRBJ2-7; 13 bases are shared with TRBD2. Looked up from germline, CDR1 is SGHNT and CDR2 is YYREEE (reference sequence). J lost 0 bases, V lost 0 bases, and 0 bases had no gene match. The length of the CDR3 is 16 residues. CDR3 bases: TGTGCCAGCAGCTTGGGGACTAGCGGGGGCTCCTACGAGCAGTACTTC. Encoded protein: CASSLGTSGGSYEQYF.

J is TRBJ1-4 and V is TRBV11-2; possibly TRBD1 for D (5 bases). Germline CDR1 reads SGHAT; CDR2 reads FQNNGV. V dropped 2 bases and J dropped 0 bases, with 13 bases sitting between them. The CDR3 has 17 residues. CDR3 residues: CASSLTGTKSTNEKLFF. The DNA for the CDR3 is TGTGCCAGCAGCTTAACCGGGACCAAGTCAACTAATGAAAAACTGTTTTTT.

The V and J genes are TRBV9 and TRBJ1-2; 7 nucleotides line up with TRBD1. Germline CDR1 and CDR2: SGDLS and YYNGEE. CDR3 length: 17 amino acids. Trimming removed 2 bases from V and 4 bases from J; junction bases left unmatched: 14. Here the CDR3 DNA reads TGTGCCAGCAGCGTCCGGGACAGCGCTGCTAGAGGCTATGGCTACACCTTC. This codes for CASSVRDSAARGYGYTF.

The J gene is TRBJ2-6, the V gene TRBV6-6, with unresolved D. Germline-derived CDR1 and CDR2 are MNHNY and SVGAGI (reference sequence). The CDR3 has 14 residues. The V gene lost 7 bases and the J gene lost 4 bases, with 11 bases spanning the gap. DNA of the CDR3: TGTGCCAGCACCCGGAAGTCGGGGGCCAACGTCCTGACTTTC. This encodes CASTRKSGANVLTF.

This clone was observed once. The J gene is TRBJ2-7, the V gene TRBV29-1; maybe TRBD2 (5 bases). Germline loops: CDR1 SQVTM, CDR2 ANQGSEA. This CDR3 has 14 amino acids. V lost 5 bases to trimming and J lost 2 bases, with 16 bases between them. The CDR3 here is CSVTLMGATYEQYF. The DNA for the CDR3 is TGCAGCGTTACCCTAATGGGAGCCACCTACGAGCAGTACTTC.

This clone was detected only once. This chain connects TRBV19 to TRBJ2-7; 13 bases map to TRBD2. The germline gives CDR1 LNHDA, CDR2 SQIVND (reference sequence). J lost 3 bases, V lost 4 bases, and 9 bases had no gene match. CDR3 length: 17 residues. CDR3 in amino acids: CASSTRLAGGKDYEQYF. Here the CDR3 DNA reads TGTGCCAGTAGTACCCGACTAGCGGGGGGCAAGGACTACGAGCAGTACTTC. Using reference TRBV19 and TRBJ2-7 for the parts outside the CDR3, the full variable domain is DGGITQSPKYLFRKEGQNVTLSCEQNLNHDAMYWYRQDPGQGLRLIYYSQIVNDFQKGDIAEGYSVSREKKESFPLTVTSAQKNPTAFYLCASSTRLAGGKDYEQYFGPGTRLTVT.

The V and J genes are TRBV10-3 and TRBJ1-1; the D gene is possibly TRBD1 (5 bases). V shed 4 bases and J shed 1 base, with 13 bases lying between them. The CDR3 consists of 15 residues. CDR1 is ENHRY, CDR2 SYGVKD, per germline. The CDR3: CAISGSGLKNTEAFF. In DNA, the CDR3 is TGTGCCATCAGTGGGTCGGGACTGAAGAACACTGAAGCTTTCTTT.

The chain couples TRBV6-5 to TRBJ1-5; D is unclear. Trimming pared 2 bases from V and 3 bases from J, leaving 11 bases between. CDR1 is MNHEY and CDR2 is SVGAGI in the germline V gene. This CDR3 contains 15 residues. CDR3 in DNA: TGTGCCAGCAGTTACGACGGATCTTCCAATCAGCCCCAGCATTTT. Translated, it gives CASSYDGSSNQPQHF.

V is TRBV4-1 and J is TRBJ1-6; D ambiguous. The V end was cut by 0 bases, the J end by 0 bases, with 9 bases between. This CDR3 region has 17 residues. The V gene's germline CDR1 is MGHRA and CDR2 YSYEKL. The CDR3 DNA sequence: TGCGCCAGCAGCCAAGATAGAGCCAGCTCCTATAATTCACCCCTCCACTTT. As protein: CASSQDRASSYNSPLHF.

The chain couples TRBV12-5 to TRBJ2-3; 11 bases are shared with TRBD2. This CDR3 spans 21 amino acids. CDR1 is LGHNT, CDR2 FRNRAP, per germline. V lost 7 bases to trimming and J lost 0 bases; unmatched junction nucleotides: 21. The CDR3 DNA sequence: TGTGCTAGTGTCCCCCAACCGGGACTAGCGGCGGAGGTACCTAGCACAGATACGCAGTATTTT. Protein: CASVPQPGLAAEVPSTDTQYF.

This chain connects TRBV5-6 to TRBJ1-6; TRBD1 might be the D (5 bases). V was clipped by 2 bases and J by 10 bases, with 13 bases between them. Germline CDR1 reads SGHDT; CDR2 reads YYEEEE. CDR3 size: 14 residues. CDR3 DNA: TGTGCCAGCAGCTTTAACGCAGACAGATCACCCCTCCACTTT. Encoded protein: CASSFNADRSPLHF.